This section outlines one T cell receptor (beta chain) sequence together with its context. Its antigen is undetermined. Only in-frame clones appear in the TCRdb table, and some are missing; sequencing was by immunoSEQ multiplex PCR. This table holds 1,400,000 or so clones, roughly 98.5% found once. The V and J ends lost 2 bases and 9 bases, in that order; junction bases with no gene match: 4. There are 15 residues in the CDR3. CDR1 and CDR2 (germline): SEHNR, FQNEAQ (reference sequence). This specimen comes from a study of shared clonotypes between healthy human individuals. General study results and limits: Non-shared clonotypes displayed generation probabilities falling below those of clonotypes present in all four donors. Clonotype sharing among donors was expected to depend on sequencing depth.

The TCR originated in a man aged 30 to 45 in good health. Sequenced material: naive CD4+ T cells sorted from blood. Subset specified: CD45RA+ positively selected. The chain employs TRBV7-9 and TRBJ2-1, with TRBD2 matching 13 bases. CDR3: CASSLSLAGGGEQFF. In DNA, the CDR3 is TGTGCCAGCAGCTTATCACTAGCGGGAGGGGGTGAGCAGTTCTTC.